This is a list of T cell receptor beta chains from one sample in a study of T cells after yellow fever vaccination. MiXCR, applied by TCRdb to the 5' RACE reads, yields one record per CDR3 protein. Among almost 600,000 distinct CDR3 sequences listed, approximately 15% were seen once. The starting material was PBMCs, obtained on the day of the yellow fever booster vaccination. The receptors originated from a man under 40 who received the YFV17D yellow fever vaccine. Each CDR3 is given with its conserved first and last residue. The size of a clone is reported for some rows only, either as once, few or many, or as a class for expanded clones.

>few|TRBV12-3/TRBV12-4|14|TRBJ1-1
CASSSSGMNTEAFF
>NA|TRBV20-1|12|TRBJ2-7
CSASFGKYEQYF
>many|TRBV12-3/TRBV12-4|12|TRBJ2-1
CASSLSYNEQFF
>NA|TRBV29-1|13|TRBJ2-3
CSVDRRTTDTQYF
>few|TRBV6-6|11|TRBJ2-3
CASRFEGTQYF
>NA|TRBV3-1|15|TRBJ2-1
CASSFSIGSPNEQFF
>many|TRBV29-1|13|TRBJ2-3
CSVAGGRRDTQYF
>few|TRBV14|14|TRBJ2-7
CASSQVTGGLEQYF
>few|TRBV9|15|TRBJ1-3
CASSGGFSSGNTIYF
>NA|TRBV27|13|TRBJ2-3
CASREIDTDTQYF
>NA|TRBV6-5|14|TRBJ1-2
CASSYGTGARGYTF
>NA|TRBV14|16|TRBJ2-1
CASSRKPWTNHNEQFF
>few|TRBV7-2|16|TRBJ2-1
CASRSGTSGFYNEQFF
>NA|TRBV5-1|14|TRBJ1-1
CASSLESGNTEAFF
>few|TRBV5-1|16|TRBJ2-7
CASSLGLGVDTEEQYF
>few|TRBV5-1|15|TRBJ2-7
CASSLAVDRVYEQYF
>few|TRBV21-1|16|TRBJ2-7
CARATRDTSGPYEQYF
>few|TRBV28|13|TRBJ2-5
CASSPGRRETQYF
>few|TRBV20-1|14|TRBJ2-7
CSARDPQGFIGQYF
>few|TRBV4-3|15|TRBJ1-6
CASSQAGTGNSPLHF
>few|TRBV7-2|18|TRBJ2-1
CASSLAAGVVGNGNEQFF
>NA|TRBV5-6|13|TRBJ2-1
CASSLAGSYEQFF
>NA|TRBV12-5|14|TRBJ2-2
CAALQGVNTGELFF
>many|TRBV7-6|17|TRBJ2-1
CASSLAEAGTSYNEQFF
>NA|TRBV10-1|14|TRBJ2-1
CASSASGTGLPKFF
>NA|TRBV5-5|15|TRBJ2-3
CASSEASGRTDTQYF
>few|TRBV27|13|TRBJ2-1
CASSKPLDNEQFF
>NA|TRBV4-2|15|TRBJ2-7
CASSQDSALFVQQYF
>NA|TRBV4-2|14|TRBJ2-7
CASSQDNFYYEQYF
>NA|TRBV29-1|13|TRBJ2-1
CSVWPGRYNEQFF
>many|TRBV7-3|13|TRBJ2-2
CASSFSSTGELFF
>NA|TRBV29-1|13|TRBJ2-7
CSVVTGGRYEQYF
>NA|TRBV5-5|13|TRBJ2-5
CAMSLGRQETQYF
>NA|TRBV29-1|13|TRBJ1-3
CSVIDSSGNTIYF
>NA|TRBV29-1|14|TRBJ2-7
CSVERQGLGYEQYF
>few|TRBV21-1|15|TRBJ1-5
CASSNWLYSNQPQHF
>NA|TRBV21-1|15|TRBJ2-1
CASNKGTSSYNEQFF
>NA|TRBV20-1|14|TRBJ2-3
CSARKAGVLDTQYF
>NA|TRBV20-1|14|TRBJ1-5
CSARDGGTNQPQHF
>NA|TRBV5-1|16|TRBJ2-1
CASSLEFRALYNEQFF